This entry lists 23 T cell receptor beta chains sequenced from one sample in a study of long-term antiretroviral therapy in people with HIV. Running of the v3.0 immunoSEQ assay took place at survey level. TCRdb keeps only in-frame clones here, not all; method: immunoSEQ multiplex PCR. This table holds about 29,000 clones, 80% to 90% found once. Specimen: unsorted PBMCs, collected 3.2 years before starting antiretroviral therapy. The receptors come from a man over 45 with HIV.

The CDR3 reads CASSLAYTGQAFF. The CDR3, as DNA: TGTGCCAGCAGCTTAGCCTATACAGGGCAGGCTTTCTTT. V is TRBV7-3 and J is TRBJ1-1, with a possible D match to TRBD1 (6 bases). Trimming cost V 2 bases and J 11 bases, with 15 bases left between them. This CDR3 is built from 13 residues. Germline V gene sequence: CDR1 SGHTA, CDR2 FQGTGA.

This sequence joins TRBV2 and TRBJ1-1; D unclear. V gave up 6 bases and J gave up 1 base, with 12 bases separating them. The germline gives CDR1 SNHLY, CDR2 FYNNEI. The CDR3 loop spans 14 amino acids. The chain's CDR3 is CASSRMTGNTEAFF. For the CDR3, the DNA is TGTGCCAGCAGCCGAATGACGGGGAACACTGAAGCTTTCTTT.

The CDR3 region is CASSKDRANEKLFF. The CDR3 DNA follows: TGTGCCAGCAGTAAAGACAGGGCAAATGAAAAACTGTTTTTT. V usage is TRBV6-5 and J usage is TRBJ1-4; the match to TRBD1 covers 7 bases. Per germline, CDR1 MNHEY and CDR2 SVGAGI. The CDR3 has 14 amino acids. V shed 5 bases, J shed 5 bases, and the junction held 5 bases outside the gene matches.

This chain uses TRBV9 with TRBJ2-7; either TRBD1 or TRBD2 may supply D (6 bases each). This CDR3 has 16 residues. The germline V gene encodes CDR1 SGDLS and CDR2 YYNGEE. Trimming removed 3 bases from V and 2 bases from J, with 18 bases in between. In DNA, the CDR3 is TGTGCCAGCAGCGAGGGGGGAAGGGCAGGGACCTACGAGCAGTACTTC. Translation gives CASSEGGRAGTYEQYF.

The chain recombines TRBV7-2 with TRBJ2-1, with TRBD2 matching 16 bases. The CDR3 extends over 17 amino acids. CDR1 is SGHTA and CDR2 is FQGNSA in the germline V gene. V gave up 1 base and J gave up 9 bases; unmatched junction bases: 6. The CDR3, as DNA: TGTGCCAGCAGCTTAGTGGGACTAGCGGGGGGGCCGGTTGAGCAGTTCTTC. This encodes CASSLVGLAGGPVEQFF.

V is TRBV10-1 and J is TRBJ2-1; 8 bases agree with TRBD2. The V segment lost 6 bases and the J segment 2 bases; nucleotides outside the gene matches: 9. This CDR3 contains 16 residues. Germline assignment: CDR1 WNHNN and CDR2 SYGVQD (reference sequence). CDR3 DNA sequence: TGCGCCAGCAGCAGAGTAGCGGGGTCAACCTACAATGAGCAGTTCTTC. It is translated as CASSRVAGSTYNEQFF.

The chain couples TRBV7-3 to TRBJ1-6, with D hard to call. Germline lookup yields CDR1 SGHTA and CDR2 FQGTGA. This CDR3 contains 16 residues. Trimming took off 2 bases at V and 3 bases at J, with 11 bases between the two ends. CDR3: CASSLGGTDYNSPLHF. CDR3 sequence (DNA): TGTGCCAGCAGCTTAGGCGGCACGGACTATAATTCACCCCTCCACTTT.

The J gene is TRBJ2-5, the V gene TRBV6-1, with TRBD1 matching over 9 bases. Germline loops: CDR1 MNHNS, CDR2 SASEGT. The ends lost 5 bases at V and 3 bases at J; junction bases unmatched: 4. CDR3 length equals 14 residues. CDR3 sequence: CASSLDRGKETQYF. In DNA, the CDR3 is TGTGCCAGCAGTTTGGACAGGGGAAAAGAGACCCAGTACTTC.

V gene TRBV2 combines with J gene TRBJ1-5; no reliable D call. Trimming took 4 bases from V and 6 from J, leaving 10 bases between them. The germline V gene encodes CDR1 SNHLY and CDR2 FYNNEI. This CDR3 is 13 amino acids long. As DNA, the CDR3 is TGTGCCAGCAGTGGGTCGCGGGGTCAGCCCCAGCATTTT. It yields the protein CASSGSRGQPQHF.

In the case of this clone: At the DNA level, this CDR3 is encoded by other sequences in the same sample as well. The CDR3 nucleotides are TGCGCCAGCAGCTTGGAAGAGACCCAGTACTTC. This codes for CASSLEETQYF. V usage is TRBV5-1 and J usage is TRBJ2-5, with D unclear. Germline V CDR1 and CDR2: SGHRS, YFSETQ. This CDR3 has 11 residues. V was pared by 0 bases and J by 3 bases, with 0 bases between.

J is TRBJ2-3 and V is TRBV29-1, with unresolved D. There are 10 residues in the CDR3. The V gene's germline CDR1 is SQVTM and CDR2 ANQGSEA. Trimming pared 4 bases from V and 8 bases from J, leaving 7 bases between. For the CDR3, the DNA is TGCAGCGTTGTAGTTCGTACGCAGTATTTT. It translates to CSVVVRTQYF.

The V and J genes are TRBV19 and TRBJ2-7; no definite D call. The CDR3 totals 10 residues. CDR1 is LNHDA and CDR2 is SQIVND in the germline V gene (reference sequence). Trimming took off 9 bases at V and 4 bases at J, with 7 bases between the two ends. The CDR3 coding sequence is TGTGCCAGCCCCAATTACGAGCAGTACTTC. This encodes CASPNYEQYF.

CDR3 loop: CASSEAGGGAVYGYTF. As DNA, the CDR3 is TGTGCCAGCAGCGAGGCGGGTGGAGGGGCTGTCTATGGCTACACCTTC. The rearrangement uses TRBV5-4 and TRBJ1-2, with D perhaps matching TRBD1 (5 bases). Germline CDR1 and CDR2: SGHNT and YYREEE (reference sequence). V was shortened by 4 bases and J by 4 bases, with 20 bases between the two germline ends. The CDR3 loop spans 16 amino acids.

The chain joins TRBV9 to TRBJ1-4; D unclear. The ends were cut back, 4 bases at V and 7 bases at J, with 11 bases in the middle. This CDR3 region has 13 residues. Germline lookup yields CDR1 SGDLS and CDR2 YYNGEE. As DNA, the CDR3 is TGTGCCAGCAGCATAGACGAGGGTGAAAAACTGTTTTTT. Protein sequence: CASSIDEGEKLFF.

The chain has TRBV5-1 and TRBJ2-2; 11 nucleotides line up with TRBD1. CDR3 size: 15 residues. V was pared by 4 bases and J by 4 bases, with 3 bases of the junction left unmatched. Germline CDR1 SGHRS, CDR2 YFSETQ. The CDR3 here is CASSIGTGGTGELFF. CDR3 coding DNA: TGCGCCAGCAGCATCGGGACAGGGGGCACCGGGGAGCTGTTTTTT. Using reference TRBV5-1 and TRBJ2-2 for the parts outside the CDR3, the full variable domain is KAGVTQTPRYLIKTRGQQVTLSCSPISGHRSVSWYQQTPGQGLQFLFEYFSETQRNKGNFPGRFSGRQFSNSRSEMNVSTLELGDSALYLCASSIGTGGTGELFFGEGSRLTVL.

V gene TRBV28 combines with J gene TRBJ1-4, with D uncertain. V was trimmed by 5 bases and J by 8 bases, leaving 12 bases between them. Germline loops: CDR1 MDHEN, CDR2 SYDVKM. This CDR3 contains 13 residues. The CDR3 region is CASSPLVLEKLFF. The CDR3 nucleotides are TGTGCCAGCAGTCCCCTGGTCCTGGAAAAACTGTTTTTT. The full variable domain, with the rest looked up from reference TRBV28 and TRBJ1-4, is DVKVTQSSRYLVKRTGEKVFLECVQDMDHENMFWYRQDPGLGLRLIYFSYDVKMKEKGDIPEGYSVSREKKERFSLILESASTNQTSMYLCASSPLVLEKLFFGSGTQLSVL.

The V and J genes are TRBV4-1 and TRBJ1-2; TRBD1 matches at 7 bases. In germline, CDR1 is MGHRA, CDR2 YSYEKL. The CDR3 loop spans 15 amino acids. The junction had 6 bases not matched to a gene; V was cut back by 0 bases and J by 5 bases. CDR3 region: CASSQDRAGGYGYTF. The CDR3 DNA reads as TGCGCCAGCAGCCAAGATCGGGCAGGGGGATATGGCTACACCTTC.

This clone was detected only a few times. CDR3: CASSLVDDQYF. The CDR3 nucleotides read TGTGCCAGCAGCTTAGTGGATGACCAGTACTTC. The chain joins TRBV7-2 to TRBJ2-5; D unresolved. Germline V gene data show CDR1 as SGHTA and CDR2 as FQGNSA. Deletions cut 1 base from V and 10 bases from J, with 7 bases between. CDR3 size: 11 residues.

The chain recombines TRBV6-6 with TRBJ2-7; tentative D call: TRBD2 (6 bases). The CDR3 is 14 residues long. Germline V gives CDR1 MNHNY, CDR2 SVGAGI (reference sequence). The V end was cut by 2 bases, the J end by 2 bases, with 10 bases between. The DNA for the CDR3 is TGTGCCAGCAGTTACGGGAGGCAGACCTACGAGCAGTACTTC. It is translated as CASSYGRQTYEQYF.

The V and J genes are TRBV10-3 and TRBJ1-5; D uncertain. V gave up 6 bases and J gave up 1 base, with 7 bases separating them. The CDR3 loop spans 13 amino acids. The germline gives CDR1 ENHRY, CDR2 SYGVKD. Here the CDR3 DNA reads TGTGCCATCAGCTTCGACAGCAATCAGCCCCAGCATTTT. Amino acids: CAISFDSNQPQHF.

The rearrangement uses TRBV5-4 and TRBJ2-3, with D maybe TRBD2 (6 bases). This CDR3 is built from 16 residues. Germline V lookup: CDR1 SGHNT, CDR2 YYREEE (reference sequence). Between the trimmed V and J ends, which lost 2 bases and 0 bases, there was a span of 13 bases. In DNA, the CDR3 is TGTGCCAGCAGCTTAAAAGTGAGCGGGAGCACAGATACGCAGTATTTT. Its translation: CASSLKVSGSTDTQYF.

The gene calls are TRBV7-2 and TRBJ1-3; possible D gene TRBD1, 6 bases. The V end was cut by 5 bases, the J end by 2 bases, with 10 bases between. Germline loops: CDR1 SGHTA, CDR2 FQGNSA. This CDR3 is 14 amino acids long. In nucleotides, the CDR3 is TGTGCCAGCAGCCACAGGGTTGCTGGAAACACCATATATTTT. The encoded protein is CASSHRVAGNTIYF.

J is TRBJ2-5 and V is TRBV28; 8 bases match TRBD2. The CDR3 length is 13 residues. The germline V gene encodes CDR1 MDHEN and CDR2 SYDVKM. V shed 6 bases and J 5 bases; nucleotides not matched to a gene: 5. This CDR3 is CASRRTGGETQYF. The CDR3 DNA follows: TGTGCCAGCAGGCGAACGGGGGGGGAGACCCAGTACTTC.